This T cell receptor beta chain comes out of a study of blood T cell repertoires in COVID-19. The authors' processing: Amplification of reference gene primers provided the estimated nucleated cell counts. The table came from immunoSEQ multiplex PCR; TCRdb's copy has only in-frame clones and leaves some out. V and J calls and clone size follow that table, whereas D and trimming were derived from the DNA. The table records around 250,000 clones, just under 85% of them present only once. The CDR3 covers 15 residues. V lost 5 bases, J lost 2 bases, and 6 bases stayed unmatched. Germline values: CDR1 SEHNR, CDR2 FQNEAQ (reference sequence). This clone was seen just once.

The sequence was obtained from a middle-aged man who had recovered from COVID-19. The gene calls are TRBV7-9 and TRBJ2-3, with TRBD1 identical over 8 bases. The sample consisted of PBMCs or T cells enriched from blood (not recorded which). The CDR3 spells CASSQTGALTDTQYF. CDR3 sequence (DNA): TGTGCCAGCAGCCAGACAGGGGCCCTCACAGATACGCAGTATTTT.